The clone carrying this T cell receptor (beta chain) was picked up many times. The antigen remains unidentified. These data are taken from a study of Graves' ophthalmopathy and Graves' hyperthyroidism. Hyperthyroidism was classified as stable if no ophthalmopathy occurred within 18 months of follow-up. Exclusion criteria comprised other autoimmune diseases, uncontrolled infections, pregnancy or lactation in patients. Regarding the study as a whole: Ophthalmopathy versus stable hyperthyroidism: 13-signature model gave around 85% sensitivity, 80% to 84% specificity.

Using RNA transcripts, the TCR beta CDR3 regions were amplified. Second-round multiplex PCR came after a first-round RT-PCR that employed HTBI primers. Each CDR3 protein is one row after TCRdb ran MiXCR on the multiplex PCR reads. The sample includes hundreds of thousands of distinct CDR3 sequences, about 24% seen only once; the top ten take roughly 6.9%. CDR3 size: 15 residues. Unmatched junction bases numbered 7, after V lost 5 bases and J lost 2 bases. The germline V gene encodes CDR1 SQVTM and CDR2 ANQGSEA. The sequenced sample consisted of peripheral blood. This clonotype originated in a woman aged 18-30 years with stable Graves' hyperthyroidism. Some clones in this sample may be carry-over from other donors' samples. J is TRBJ2-7 and V is TRBV29-1; 12 bases fit TRBD1. CDR3 residues: CSVWGGQGATYEQYF. The DNA for the CDR3 is TGCAGCGTTTGGGGGGGACAGGGGGCTACCTACGAGCAGTACTTC.